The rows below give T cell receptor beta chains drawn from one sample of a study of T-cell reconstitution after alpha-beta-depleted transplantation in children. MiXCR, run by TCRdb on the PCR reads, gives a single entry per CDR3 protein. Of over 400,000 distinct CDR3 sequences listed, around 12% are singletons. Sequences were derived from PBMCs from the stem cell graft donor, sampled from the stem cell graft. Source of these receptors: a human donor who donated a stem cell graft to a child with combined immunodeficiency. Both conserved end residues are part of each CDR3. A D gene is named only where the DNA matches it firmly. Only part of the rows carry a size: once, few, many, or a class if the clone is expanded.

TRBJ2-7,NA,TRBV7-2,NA,TGTGCCAGCAGCTCCGAGGGGGGTGGGAGCTCCTACGAGCAGTACTTC,CASSSEGGGSSYEQYF
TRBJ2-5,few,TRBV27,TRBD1,TGTGCCAGCAGTTTCCTAGGACAGGGTGGGGAGACCCAGTACTTC,CASSFLGQGGETQYF
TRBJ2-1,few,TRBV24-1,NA,TGTGCCACCAGTGATCCTGACGCCAGCTCCTACAATGAGCAGTTCTTC,CATSDPDASSYNEQFF
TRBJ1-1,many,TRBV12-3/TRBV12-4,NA,TGTGCCAGCAGTTCTGGGGGGGACACTGAAGCTTTCTTT,CASSSGGDTEAFF
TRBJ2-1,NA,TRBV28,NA,TGTGCCAGCAGTCCTCCAAGTAACAAACCCACCAATGAGCAGTTCTTC,CASSPPSNKPTNEQFF
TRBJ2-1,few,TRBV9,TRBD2,TGTGCCAGCAGCGGGCTAGCGGGAGAGGGTGAGCAGTTCTTC,CASSGLAGEGEQFF
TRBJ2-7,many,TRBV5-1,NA,TGCGCCAGCAGCGCGCTTGGGACAAGGGGCTCCTACGAGCAGTACTTC,CASSALGTRGSYEQYF
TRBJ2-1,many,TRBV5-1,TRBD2,TGCGCCAGCAGCTTGGTACAGGTTTTGGGGGGGTACAATGAGCAGTTCTTC,CASSLVQVLGGYNEQFF
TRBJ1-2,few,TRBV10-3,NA,TGTGCCATCAGTGAGGGGATTAACTATGGCTACACCTTC,CAISEGINYGYTF
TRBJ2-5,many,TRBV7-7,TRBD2,TGTGCTAGCAGCTTAGCGGGCTCTAGCGGGGGAGAGACCCAGTACTTC,CASSLAGSSGGETQYF
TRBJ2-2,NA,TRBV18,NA,TGTGCCAGCTCACCAAAATTATCAGGAACGAGCACCGGGGAGCTGTTTTTT,CASSPKLSGTSTGELFF
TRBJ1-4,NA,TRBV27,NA,TGTGCCAGCAGTTCCCGGGGCATGGAAAAACTGTTTTTT,CASSSRGMEKLFF
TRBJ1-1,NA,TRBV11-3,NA,TGTGCCAGCAGCTTAGAGGGGCACACTGAAGCTTTCTTT,CASSLEGHTEAFF
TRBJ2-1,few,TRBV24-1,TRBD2,TGTGCCACCCGCCCCGGGAGGTCGGGTGAGCAGTTCTTC,CATRPGRSGEQFF
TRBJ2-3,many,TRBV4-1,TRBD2,TGCGCCAGCAGCCAAGAACTAGCGGGGGGGCCCTATACGCAGTATTTT,CASSQELAGGPYTQYF
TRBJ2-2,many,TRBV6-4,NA,TGTGCCAGCAGTGACTCCCCGCTAAACACCGGGGAGCTGTTTTTT,CASSDSPLNTGELFF
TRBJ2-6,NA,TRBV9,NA,TGTGCCAGCAGCGTAGTTGGCAGCTCTGGGGCCAACGTCCTGACTTTC,CASSVVGSSGANVLTF
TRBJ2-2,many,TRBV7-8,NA,TGTGCCAGCAGCCCCAATTCCCCGAATCGTCCCCCCGGGGAGCTGTTTTTT,CASSPNSPNRPPGELFF
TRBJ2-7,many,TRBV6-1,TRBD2,TGTGCCAGCAGCCATCTAGCGGGGCGTCGGTACGAGCAGTACTTC,CASSHLAGRRYEQYF
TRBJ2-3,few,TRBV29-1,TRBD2,TGCAGCGTCGCCGGACTAGCTGGGGATACGCAGTATTTT,CSVAGLAGDTQYF
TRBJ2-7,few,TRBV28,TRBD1,TGTGCCAGCAGTTTAACCCGGCCGCAGGGGGCCCACGAGCAGTACTTC,CASSLTRPQGAHEQYF
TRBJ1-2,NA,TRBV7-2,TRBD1,TGTGCCAGCAGCTTATCTCGAGGGGGCGGAAGAGTCGATGGCTACACCTTC,CASSLSRGGGRVDGYTF
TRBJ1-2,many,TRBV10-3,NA,TGTGCCATCAGTGAGTCGTCCCCCGACGGCTACACCTTC,CAISESSPDGYTF
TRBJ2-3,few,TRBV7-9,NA,TGTGCCAGCAGCGCGCCAGGTCGGATGGGAGATACGCAGTATTTT,CASSAPGRMGDTQYF
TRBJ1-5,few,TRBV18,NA,TGTGCCAGCTCACAAACACAGGGAAAGGGATTAAGCAATCAGCCCCAGCATTTT,CASSQTQGKGLSNQPQHF
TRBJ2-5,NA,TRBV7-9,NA,TGTGCCAGCAGCTCCTTGCAGTACTTC,CASSSLQYF
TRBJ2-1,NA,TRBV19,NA,TGTGCCAGTAGTATGGTGGGGCGAGGCGGAGGTAGTGAGCAGTTCTTC,CASSMVGRGGGSEQFF
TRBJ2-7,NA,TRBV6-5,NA,TGTGCCAGCAGTTACTCGACCCCGGACAGAAAATCCTACGAGCAGTACTTC,CASSYSTPDRKSYEQYF
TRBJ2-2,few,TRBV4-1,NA,TGCGCCAGCAGCCCGACAGGGACTACCGCACCGTCCACGAACACCGGGGAGCTGTTTTTT,CASSPTGTTAPSTNTGELFF
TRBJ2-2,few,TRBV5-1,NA,TGCGCCAGCAGCTCGATACAGGGATCGGGCGGGGAGCTGTTTTTT,CASSSIQGSGGELFF
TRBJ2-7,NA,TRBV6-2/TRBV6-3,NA,TGTGCCAGCAGTTACTCGAGGCAGGGCCACGAGCAGTACTTC,CASSYSRQGHEQYF
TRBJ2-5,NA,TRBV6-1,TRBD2,TGTGCCAGCATGGGACTAGCGGGAGGAGGGCAAGAGACCCAGTACTTC,CASMGLAGGGQETQYF
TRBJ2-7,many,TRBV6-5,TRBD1,TGTGCCAGCAGTTACTCTTACAGGGGGACGACCTACGAGCAGTACTTC,CASSYSYRGTTYEQYF
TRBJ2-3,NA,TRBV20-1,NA,TGCAGTGCTCTATTCACAGATACGCAGTATTTT,CSALFTDTQYF
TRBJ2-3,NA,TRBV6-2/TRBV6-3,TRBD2,TGTGCCAGCAGTTACTCTAGCGGGGGAGGCACAGATACGCAGTATTTT,CASSYSSGGGTDTQYF
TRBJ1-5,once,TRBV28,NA,TGTGCCAGCAGCCGCCTTTGGGGGGATAGCAATCAGCCCCAGCATTTT,CASSRLWGDSNQPQHF
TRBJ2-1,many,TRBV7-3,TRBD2,TGTGCCAGCAGCTCCCGGACTAGCGGGGGCTCCTACAATGAGCAGTTCTTC,CASSSRTSGGSYNEQFF
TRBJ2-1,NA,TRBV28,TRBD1,TGTGCCAGCAGTTCCGACAGGGTCGATGAGCAGTTCTTC,CASSSDRVDEQFF